Listed below are T cell receptor beta chains from one sample, sequenced in a study of blood T cell repertoires in COVID-19. The assay was immunoSEQ multiplex PCR, and TCRdb's table has in-frame clones only and misses some. The table has a few hundred thousand clones, approximately 86% seen once. The sample taken for sequencing was PBMCs or T cells enriched from blood (not recorded which). The receptors were sampled from a middle-aged woman with acute COVID-19. Both conserved end residues are part of each CDR3. The D gene is left open where the match is weak. The size of a clone is reported for some rows only, either as once, few or many, or as a class for expanded clones.

v_gene: TRBV25-1
d_gene: NA
j_gene: TRBJ1-4
abundance: NA
CDR3nt: TGTGCCAGCAATCGGGGTCATAATGAAAAACTGTTTTTT
CDR3aa: CASNRGHNEKLFF

v_gene: TRBV9
d_gene: TRBD1
j_gene: TRBJ1-2
abundance: NA
CDR3nt: TGTGCCAGCAGCGGACCTGGGACAGACTTCTATGGCTACACCTTC
CDR3aa: CASSGPGTDFYGYTF

v_gene: TRBV5-1
d_gene: TRBD1
j_gene: TRBJ1-1
abundance: NA
CDR3nt: TGCGCCAGCAGCTGGGGCCGGGACAGGGGGCCTGCGTCTGAAGCTTTCTTT
CDR3aa: CASSWGRDRGPASEAFF

v_gene: TRBV2
d_gene: NA
j_gene: TRBJ2-7
abundance: NA
CDR3nt: TGTGCCAGCAGTGGGGTGGGGGCGGTCCACGAGCAGTACTTC
CDR3aa: CASSGVGAVHEQYF

v_gene: TRBV7-2
d_gene: NA
j_gene: TRBJ1-5
abundance: NA
CDR3nt: TGTGCCAGCAGCGAAATGGGGGAGGGCAATCAGCCCCAGCATTTT
CDR3aa: CASSEMGEGNQPQHF

v_gene: TRBV6-2/TRBV6-3
d_gene: NA
j_gene: TRBJ1-5
abundance: NA
CDR3nt: TGTGCCAGCAGTTACCTGGGCGGGGGTCAGCCCCAGCATTTT
CDR3aa: CASSYLGGGQPQHF

v_gene: TRBV10-3
d_gene: NA
j_gene: TRBJ1-6
abundance: once
CDR3nt: TGTGCCATCAGTGATTTCTTGTGGGCCCCTAATTCACCCCTCCACTTT
CDR3aa: CAISDFLWAPNSPLHF

v_gene: TRBV12-3/TRBV12-4
d_gene: NA
j_gene: TRBJ1-5
abundance: NA
CDR3nt: TGTGCCAGCAGCTATCCCCCCGATCAGCCCCAGCATTTT
CDR3aa: CASSYPPDQPQHF

v_gene: TRBV5-1
d_gene: NA
j_gene: TRBJ2-2
abundance: NA
CDR3nt: TGCGCCAGCAGCTTGGGTCAGGGCGCCGGGGAGCTGTTTTTT
CDR3aa: CASSLGQGAGELFF

v_gene: TRBV19
d_gene: TRBD2
j_gene: TRBJ2-5
abundance: NA
CDR3nt: TGTGCCAGTACGGCTAGCGGGGCGGGAGAGACCCAGTACTTC
CDR3aa: CASTASGAGETQYF

v_gene: TRBV6-2/TRBV6-3
d_gene: NA
j_gene: TRBJ1-3
abundance: NA
CDR3nt: TGTGCCAGCAGTTTCCTCGCTCAGAACTCTGGAAACACCATATATTTT
CDR3aa: CASSFLAQNSGNTIYF

v_gene: TRBV4-3
d_gene: TRBD2
j_gene: TRBJ2-3
abundance: NA
CDR3nt: TGCGCCAGCAGCCAAGATCTCCTGACTAGCGGGGGGGAAGATACGCAGTATTTT
CDR3aa: CASSQDLLTSGGEDTQYF

v_gene: TRBV7-2
d_gene: TRBD1
j_gene: TRBJ1-2
abundance: NA
CDR3nt: TGTGCCAGCAGCCTACTCCAGGGGGGCTATGGCTACACCTTC
CDR3aa: CASSLLQGGYGYTF

v_gene: TRBV2
d_gene: NA
j_gene: TRBJ1-4
abundance: NA
CDR3nt: TGTGCCAGCAGTAAGACAGGTATCCGTAATGAAAAACTGTTTTTT
CDR3aa: CASSKTGIRNEKLFF

v_gene: TRBV7-2
d_gene: NA
j_gene: TRBJ1-1
abundance: NA
CDR3nt: TGTGCCAGCAGCGCCGAGTTTTCAGCTTTCTTT
CDR3aa: CASSAEFSAFF

v_gene: TRBV15
d_gene: NA
j_gene: TRBJ1-3
abundance: NA
CDR3nt: TGTGCCACCAGCGGCGACAGACTCTCTGGAAACACCATATATTTT
CDR3aa: CATSGDRLSGNTIYF

v_gene: TRBV6-4
d_gene: NA
j_gene: TRBJ2-1
abundance: NA
CDR3nt: TGTGCCAGCAGTGTGCAGGAGGCTGTTGGCGAGCAGTTCTTC
CDR3aa: CASSVQEAVGEQFF

v_gene: TRBV7-9
d_gene: TRBD1
j_gene: TRBJ1-6
abundance: NA
CDR3nt: TGTGCCAGCAGCGACACAGGGGGTAATTGGTCACCCCTCCACTTT
CDR3aa: CASSDTGGNWSPLHF

v_gene: TRBV10-3
d_gene: TRBD1
j_gene: TRBJ1-2
abundance: once
CDR3nt: TGTGCCATCAGTAAGAATACAGGGGAGAACGTCGCTGGCTACACCTTC
CDR3aa: CAISKNTGENVAGYTF

v_gene: TRBV7-3
d_gene: TRBD1
j_gene: TRBJ2-5
abundance: NA
CDR3nt: TGTGCCAGCAGCTCTCAGGGGGCGGGCGAGACCCAGTACTTC
CDR3aa: CASSSQGAGETQYF

v_gene: TRBV3-1/TRBV3-2
d_gene: TRBD2
j_gene: TRBJ2-7
abundance: NA
CDR3nt: TGTGCCAGCAGCCAAGACTCTAGCGGGAAGCCTCTTTTC
CDR3aa: CASSQDSSGKPLF

v_gene: TRBV6-1
d_gene: NA
j_gene: TRBJ2-1
abundance: few
CDR3nt: TGTGCCAGCAGTGAGGGACTTAGCTCCTACAATGAGCAGTTCTTC
CDR3aa: CASSEGLSSYNEQFF

v_gene: TRBV4-3
d_gene: NA
j_gene: TRBJ1-2
abundance: NA
CDR3nt: TGCGCCAGCAGCCAAGATTGGACGGGGAACTATGGCTACACCTTC
CDR3aa: CASSQDWTGNYGYTF

v_gene: TRBV10-1
d_gene: TRBD1
j_gene: TRBJ1-1
abundance: once
CDR3nt: TGCGCCAGCAGAAAACAGGGGTCTTCTGGGGGTGACACTGAAGCTTTCTTT
CDR3aa: CASRKQGSSGGDTEAFF

v_gene: TRBV11-1
d_gene: NA
j_gene: TRBJ2-2
abundance: NA
CDR3nt: TGTGCCAGCAGCTTAGGACTCATTGCGAACACCGGGGAGCTGTTTTTT
CDR3aa: CASSLGLIANTGELFF

v_gene: TRBV7-9
d_gene: TRBD1
j_gene: TRBJ2-3
abundance: NA
CDR3nt: TGTGCCAGCAGCCCCGACAGGGGGGGCTGGACAGATACGCAGTATTTT
CDR3aa: CASSPDRGGWTDTQYF

v_gene: TRBV19
d_gene: TRBD2
j_gene: TRBJ2-1
abundance: NA
CDR3nt: TGTGCCAGTAGTCCCTTATCAGGACTAGCCGACCCCTCCAATGAGCAGTTCTTC
CDR3aa: CASSPLSGLADPSNEQFF

v_gene: TRBV9
d_gene: NA
j_gene: TRBJ2-7
abundance: NA
CDR3nt: TGTGCCAGCAGCGCGAGGACGGGGGGCGGCGAGCAGTACTTC
CDR3aa: CASSARTGGGEQYF

v_gene: TRBV7-2
d_gene: TRBD1
j_gene: TRBJ1-1
abundance: once
CDR3nt: TGTGCCAGCAGCCGGGACAGGGTAGGCGTCGGCACTGAAGCTTTCTTT
CDR3aa: CASSRDRVGVGTEAFF

v_gene: TRBV5-4
d_gene: NA
j_gene: TRBJ1-2
abundance: NA
CDR3nt: TGTGCCAGCAGCTTGGGAGATGGTGGCTACACCTTC
CDR3aa: CASSLGDGGYTF

v_gene: TRBV3-1/TRBV3-2
d_gene: NA
j_gene: TRBJ2-7
abundance: NA
CDR3nt: TGTGCCAGCAGCCAAGCTCTCCCGACGACGGGCGAGCAGTACTTC
CDR3aa: CASSQALPTTGEQYF

v_gene: TRBV7-2
d_gene: NA
j_gene: TRBJ2-3
abundance: NA
CDR3nt: TGTGCCAGCAGCTCGCCCCACAGGGACGTCACAGATACGCAGTATTTT
CDR3aa: CASSSPHRDVTDTQYF

v_gene: TRBV6-5
d_gene: TRBD1
j_gene: TRBJ1-2
abundance: once
CDR3nt: TGTGCCAGCATGCTTCCGGGACAGTCCGGCGTCTACACCTTC
CDR3aa: CASMLPGQSGVYTF

v_gene: TRBV6-1
d_gene: NA
j_gene: TRBJ1-2
abundance: NA
CDR3nt: TGTGCCAGCAGTGAATCCCACGGGGGGAGCTATGGCTACACCTTC
CDR3aa: CASSESHGGSYGYTF

v_gene: TRBV9
d_gene: TRBD2
j_gene: TRBJ2-7
abundance: NA
CDR3nt: TGTGCCAGCAGCCCGACTAGCGGCAGTACCTACGAGCAGTACTTC
CDR3aa: CASSPTSGSTYEQYF

v_gene: TRBV14
d_gene: TRBD1
j_gene: TRBJ2-5
abundance: NA
CDR3nt: TGTGCCAGCAGCCATAAGACAGGGTTACAGACCCAGTACTTC
CDR3aa: CASSHKTGLQTQYF

v_gene: TRBV2
d_gene: TRBD2
j_gene: TRBJ2-5
abundance: NA
CDR3nt: TGTGCCAGCACCGGGGGGACTGCGGAGACCCAGTACTTC
CDR3aa: CASTGGTAETQYF

v_gene: TRBV28
d_gene: TRBD2
j_gene: TRBJ2-1
abundance: NA
CDR3nt: TGTGCCAGCGGAAGACTAGCGGGAGGGCCGGTCAATGAGCAGTTCTTC
CDR3aa: CASGRLAGGPVNEQFF

v_gene: TRBV21-1
d_gene: NA
j_gene: TRBJ2-3
abundance: NA
CDR3nt: TGTGCCAGCAGCGAGATCGGGGATAGCACAGATACGCAGTATTTT
CDR3aa: CASSEIGDSTDTQYF

v_gene: TRBV3-1/TRBV3-2
d_gene: TRBD2
j_gene: TRBJ2-1
abundance: NA
CDR3nt: TGTGCCAGCAGCCAAGGAGGCGGGAGGACCTACAATGAGCAGTTCTTC
CDR3aa: CASSQGGGRTYNEQFF

v_gene: TRBV9
d_gene: NA
j_gene: TRBJ2-6
abundance: NA
CDR3nt: TGTGCCAGCAGCGTAAGGTCGGGGGACTCTGGGGCCAACGTCCTGACTTTC
CDR3aa: CASSVRSGDSGANVLTF

v_gene: TRBV7-8
d_gene: TRBD1
j_gene: TRBJ2-1
abundance: NA
CDR3nt: TGTGCCAGCAGCTTACCAAAACAGGGGGGGCAGTTCTTC
CDR3aa: CASSLPKQGGQFF

v_gene: TRBV28
d_gene: TRBD1
j_gene: TRBJ2-1
abundance: NA
CDR3nt: TGTGCCAGCAGCGCCGGGACAGAATATTACAATGAGCAGTTCTTC
CDR3aa: CASSAGTEYYNEQFF

v_gene: TRBV6-2/TRBV6-3
d_gene: NA
j_gene: TRBJ1-6
abundance: NA
CDR3nt: TGTGCCAGCAGTTACAGAGTCCGAAATTCACCCCTCCACTTT
CDR3aa: CASSYRVRNSPLHF

v_gene: TRBV7-2
d_gene: TRBD2
j_gene: TRBJ2-7
abundance: NA
CDR3nt: TGTGCCAGCAGCTTAGTAGCGGGGGGGCTAGAAGAGCAGTACTTC
CDR3aa: CASSLVAGGLEEQYF